The sequence of this T cell receptor beta chain was determined in a study of cytomegalovirus exposure and HLA in healthy donors (dated by TCRdb to the late 2010s). A note on the overall study: According to an earlier analysis of around 600 of the donors, 150 million to 200 million T cells yielded roughly 110 million unique TCR beta sequences and approximately 280 Gb of sequence data. An early release covering around 630 HLA-typed donors comprised around 300 gigabases of sequencing data and approximately 85 million unique TCR sequences. Of the approximately 370 genotyped donors, 75% to 85% were placed in the genetic ancestry cluster associated with self-reported Caucasian donors. The aim of the study was to test whether cataloging public T cell receptors could identify signatures of past pathogen exposure. The T cell repertoires of 550 to 850 subjects were profiled by immunosequencing and related to cytomegalovirus serostatus. In addition to the first cohort of 666 subjects, a separate validation cohort of 120 different subjects was used. To predict cytomegalovirus infection status, the study brought together high-throughput TCR immunosequencing, statistical association of individual TCRs with disease status, and machine learning. To study patterns of TCR occurrence, a later analysis re-analyzed previously published TCR beta repertoires from just over 650 donors and added high-resolution HLA genotyping. Rather than drawing on any new phenotypic data, the later analysis identified candidate immune exposures from TCR beta sequences and the way those sequences occurred across donors. An earlier analysis of 500 to 750 of the donors applied high-throughput TCR beta sequencing to assess whether each TCR beta V gene segment acted as functional or pseudogenic. Alongside the repertoire data, information on donor age, sex, ethnicity and CMV serostatus was compiled. A later genetic analysis used genome-wide SNP genotypes for 398 of the 666 donors, treating that subset as a discovery cohort. Every discovery cohort repertoire had been produced on one sequencing platform. HLA typing covered class I and class II loci at four-digit resolution. Typing coverage varied by locus: about 620-640 donors for A, B, C, DRB1 and DQB1; approximately 500 for DQA1; about 590 for DPA1; roughly 450 for DPB1. A handful of DR-DQ haplotypes were handled as single units for association and clustering because linkage in the cohort was strong. Across around 400 genotyped donors of the cohort, an average of about 240,000 unique TCR beta nucleotide sequences per donor were sequenced, and roughly 20% of those sequences were non-productive. What the research found in general, with its limitations: A later genetic analysis reported fewer N-insertions in productive TCRs among donors in an Asian-associated ancestry cluster than the roughly 650-donor mean. Correlated functional status among segregating V segments might be attributable to linkage disequilibrium, but an unknown experimental factor could not be ruled out. Assigning TCR associations to individual alleles was difficult when HLA alleles, especially DR and DQ, strongly co-occurred. Sequencing depth was assumed to be roughly uniform across donors in the presence/absence analyses, though that assumption may not hold. In a later genetic analysis, a missense DCLRE1C variant was associated with V-gene and J-gene trimming of TCR beta chains, and the association was replicated in an independent cohort. A further reported finding was that TCR beta sequences accurately predicted the HLA-A and HLA-B alleles for most subjects in the first cohort. An earlier analysis of some 590 of the donors showed that most TCR beta V segments appeared in productive rearrangements either about 90% or about 30% of the time, which broadly matched IMGT annotations. A total of about 180 TCR beta chains were listed by the study as associated with cytomegalovirus. Specific HLA alleles were associated with 15,000 to 20,000 TCR beta sequences at a false discovery rate of 0.05 in a later analysis. The cohort was sequenced for TCR beta chains only, and without alpha or paired-chain data the features that could be detected were limited. According to the authors, the approach could potentially be generalized to other disease states and immunological phenotypes. According to a later analysis, parvovirus B19, influenza, CMV and Epstein-Barr virus appeared linked to several top co-occurrence clusters. Because HLA typing was missing for some donors at each locus, association tests included only the typed subset. In a later analysis, HLA-associated TCR beta chains were found to be more clonally expanded and to have lower generation probabilities than equally common non-associated chains. Some IMGT-functional V segments, including TRBV6-2 and TRBV6-3, could not be told apart with the 87-base-pair reads, so those segments were excluded. In a later analysis, the rate of TCR association differed among HLA loci, with DRB1 alleles having the most associated TCRs and HLA-C alleles having the fewest. Because counts were too low, seventeen rarely observed V segments, including chromosome 9 orphons, were excluded from the earlier analysis of 587 of the donors. Most TCR sequences were observed very rarely across donors, whereas some public TCRs were present in many individuals. The only immune exposure information available for the cohort was CMV serostatus. A cluster of highly shared sequence variants was judged likely to represent a technical artifact of the sequencing pipeline. A few of the identified cytomegalovirus-associated TCR beta chains were confirmed in vitro to be specific for cytomegalovirus antigens. The classifier was reported to diagnose cytomegalovirus status with high specificity and sensitivity in both the original cohort and the validation cohort. In a later analysis, most CMV-associated TCR beta chains were found to appear HLA-restricted, with HLA associations seemingly driven largely by CMV exposure.

V is shortened by 4 bases, J by 11 bases, and the region joining them spans 20 bases. Reading the germline V gene gives CDR1 MRHNA and CDR2 SNTAGT. From the cysteine up to the phenylalanine, the CDR3 has a length of 14 residues. Only the CDR3 region is kept as DNA, spanning 42 bases read in frame from base 1. Concerning this clone: What antigen it recognizes has not been identified.

Libraries came from the immunoSEQ multiplex PCR assay. A mixture of 60 forward primers for TCR Vbeta segments and 13 reverse primers for TCR Jbeta segments was used in the multiplex PCR. A multiplex PCR assay on genomic DNA amplified the CDR3 region of rearranged TCR beta genes. On the Illumina HiSeq System, the amplified TCR beta libraries were sequenced as 87-base-pair reads. In the source study's methods: A later analysis counted about 80 million unique TCR beta chains across the approximately 700 repertoires, and around 9.9 million of these chains were shared by at least two donors. Raw reads were error-corrected and collapsed into unique sequences by a nearest-neighbor algorithm in which closely related sequences were merged to remove PCR and sequencing errors. To assign V, D and J gene segments, CDR3 sequences were aligned to IMGT reference sequences. For a sequence to be retained, a match of at least six nucleotides to both a V gene segment and a J gene segment was required. A rearrangement was called productive if the CDR3 had no stop codons and remained in frame with V and J, and every other rearrangement was called non-productive. CDR3 was defined by IMGT convention, running from the second conserved V-encoded cysteine to the conserved J-encoded phenylalanine. The earlier analysis of about 500 of the donors excluded sequences that lacked an unambiguous match to a single V gene segment. In an earlier analysis of roughly 600 of the donors, a V segment was called functional when productive rearrangements were above 56.7%, and segregating when the standard deviation between donors exceeded 5%. A statistical classification framework was built for diagnosing cytomegalovirus status from the catalog of TCR beta chain sequences. In a later analysis, V and J genes were assigned by comparing TCR nucleotide sequences against IMGT/GENE-DB human TR gene sequences. In a later analysis, CDR3 sequences and most-parsimonious VDJ recombination scenarios were assigned using the TCRdist pipeline. In a later analysis, every TCR beta chain was defined by the combination of its CDR3 amino acid sequence and its V-gene family, and reads without a unique V-gene family were dropped. In a later analysis, around 600 highly shared, low-generation-probability nucleotide sequences were removed to address suspected cross-contamination and a sequencing artifact. In a later analysis, a clonal expansion index was calculated for each public chain from normalized within-repertoire ranks of inferred template counts. In a later analysis, generation probabilities were computed using a VDJ recombination model fitted to out-of-frame rearrangements, and the results were checked against IGoR. In a later analysis, TCR-TCR, TCR-HLA and TCR-CMV co-occurrence was scored with hypergeometric tests, and a repertoire-size bias correction was applied to TCR pairs. A later analysis estimated false discovery rates by permuting HLA or CMV assignments 20 times. In a later analysis, co-occurring TCRs were grouped using DBSCAN, with TCRdist sequence similarity added in when clustering inside HLA-allele-positive subsets. Repertoires with fewer than 30,000 or more than 120,000 public chains were left out of co-occurrence clustering, as were about five repertoires with anomalous nucleotide sharing. The source is immuneACCESS, and TCRdb retained only in-frame sequences with V and J called. Part of the clones is not carried over; for the studies checked, unresolved V genes explain less than half of this, and the remainder is unexplained. V, J and clone size are those of that table, while D and trimming were read from the DNA. The sample's table covers tens of thousands of clones. The leading ten clones occupy roughly 15% of the sample.

The cohort was made up of around 720 healthy bone marrow donors. Cohort members were all nominally healthy when sampled, although unrecorded immune exposures were likely present. The donor was CMV seropositive and belonged to the group of 250 to 350 seropositive cohort members. A peripheral blood sample was collected from each donor, and TCR beta sequencing was performed on peripheral blood mononuclear cells. The Qiagen DNeasy Blood Extraction Kit was used to extract genomic DNA from the blood cell samples. Sequenced sample: PBMCs. Rearrangement joined TRBV6-4 to TRBJ1-2; tentative D gene TRBD1, with 6 bases matching. The sequence came from a man aged 50 or older in good health and CMV-seropositive. The nucleotides are TGTGCCAGCAGTGCCGGGACACCCCCATGGTCGTACACCTTC. Translated, this gives CASSAGTPPWSYTF.